This entry lists 26 T cell receptor beta chains sequenced from one sample in a study of cytomegalovirus exposure and HLA in healthy donors. The study ran its PCR with 60 Vbeta and 13 Jbeta primers. Assay: immunoSEQ multiplex PCR; the TCRdb copy retains only in-frame clones and omits some. This table holds some 140,000 clones, around 77% found once. Material: PBMCs. Receptor source: a man aged 18 to 30 in good health and CMV-seronegative.

The sample holds a few counts of this clone. This chain links TRBV2 with TRBJ1-6; perhaps TRBD1 as D (5 bases). The CDR3 totals 15 residues. Germline V gene data show CDR1 as SNHLY and CDR2 as FYNNEI. V shed 8 bases and J shed 5 bases, with 16 bases lying between them. CDR3 sequence (DNA): TGTGCCAGCGGATCGGCGGCAGGGAATAATTCACCCCTCCACTTT. This sequence encodes CASGSAAGNNSPLHF.

The rearrangement uses TRBV30 and TRBJ2-7; 8 nucleotides line up with TRBD2. V was pared by 5 bases and J by 3 bases, with 3 bases of the junction left unmatched. The germline gives CDR1 GTSNPN, CDR2 SVGIG (reference sequence). The CDR3 has 12 residues. The CDR3, as DNA: TGTGCCTGGGACCGGGGGGGCTACGAGCAGTACTTC. It specifies CAWDRGGYEQYF.

V and J are TRBV19 and TRBJ1-2; D is undetermined. Germline V gene data show CDR1 as LNHDA and CDR2 as SQIVND (reference sequence). The CDR3 runs 14 residues. V was clipped by 5 bases and J by 8 bases, with 18 bases between them. The CDR3 is CASSFGPVRGGYTF. DNA for the CDR3: TGTGCCAGTAGTTTCGGACCAGTCCGGGGAGGCTACACCTTC.

CDR3 sequence (DNA): TGTGCCAGCAGCTTAAATCCCGTGGGAGCGAACACTGAAGCTTTCTTT. This translates into CASSLNPVGANTEAFF. V gene TRBV7-8 combines with J gene TRBJ1-1, with D unclear. This CDR3 is built from 16 residues. Per the germline V gene, CDR1 is SGHVS and CDR2 is FQNEAQ. Trimming took off 2 bases at V and 1 base at J, with 14 bases between the two ends. The whole variable domain, remainder taken from reference TRBV7-8 and TRBJ1-1, is GAGVSQSPRYKVAKRGQDVALRCDPISGHVSLFWYQQALGQGPEFLTYFQNEAQLDKSGLPSDRFFAERPEGSVSTLKIQRTQQEDSAVYLCASSLNPVGANTEAFFGQGTRLTVV.

The V gene is TRBV9, the J gene TRBJ2-3; 11 bases match TRBD1. V lost 3 bases to trimming and J lost 2 bases; unmatched junction nucleotides: 5. This CDR3 has 16 amino acids. Germline values: CDR1 SGDLS, CDR2 YYNGEE. The CDR3 loop is CASSGTGGTNTDTQYF. Here the CDR3 DNA reads TGTGCCAGCAGCGGGACAGGGGGCACGAACACAGATACGCAGTATTTT.

The rearrangement joins TRBV28 to TRBJ1-3, with D tentatively TRBD1 (5 bases). The CDR3 runs to 14 residues. In germline, CDR1 is MDHEN, CDR2 SYDVKM. Trimming took 7 bases from V and 1 from J, leaving 11 bases between them. CDR3 sequence reads: CASISAGSGNTIYF. The CDR3 DNA reads TGTGCCAGCATATCCGCAGGGTCTGGAAACACCATATATTTT.

The chain links TRBV7-8 to TRBJ2-2; TRBD2 aligns across 7 bases. Trimming cost V 1 base and J 1 base; bases outside gene matches: 12. Germline CDR1 SGHVS, CDR2 FQNEAQ. This CDR3 has 19 amino acids. The CDR3 sequence is CASSLVSPQRGGNTGELFF. The DNA for the CDR3 is TGTGCCAGCAGCTTAGTATCCCCCCAGCGGGGAGGGAACACCGGGGAGCTGTTTTTT.

The chain links TRBV13 to TRBJ1-1; possible D gene TRBD1, 5 bases. Trimming shortened V by 4 bases and J by 3 bases, and 12 bases separated the two germline ends. The CDR3 extends over 14 amino acids. Germline assignment: CDR1 PRHDT and CDR2 FYEKMQ (reference sequence). The DNA of the CDR3 is TGTGCCAGCAGCTACTTCAGGGAGGACACTGAAGCTTTCTTT. Translated, it gives CASSYFREDTEAFF.

The chain recombines TRBV30 with TRBJ2-1, with TRBD1 matching 7 bases. The trim removed 7 bases at V and 3 bases at J, leaving 6 bases unmatched. This CDR3 comprises 13 residues. Per the germline V gene, CDR1 is GTSNPN and CDR2 is SVGIG (reference sequence). Written as DNA, the CDR3 is TGTGCCTTGACCGGGACAGTCTACAATGAGCAGTTCTTC. It translates to CALTGTVYNEQFF.

The chain carries TRBV15 and TRBJ2-1, with 9 positions matching TRBD1. Germline CDR1 is LNHNV and CDR2 is YYDKDF (reference sequence). Losses at the gene ends were 4 bases for V and 9 bases for J; bases not matched to a gene: 16. The CDR3 sequence is 17 residues long. CDR3 nucleotides: TGTGCCACCAGCACAACCATTTCGGGACAGGGAAGGAGTGAGCAGTTCTTC. This translates into CATSTTISGQGRSEQFF.

The chain has TRBV5-6 and TRBJ1-1; 8 positions match TRBD1. Unmatched junction bases numbered 11, after V lost 4 bases and J lost 0 bases. This CDR3 spans 17 amino acids. Germline CDR1 and CDR2: SGHDT and YYEEEE. In DNA, the CDR3 is TGTGCCAGCAGCCCTGTGACAGGGGCCTCGATGAACACTGAAGCTTTCTTT. It codes for CASSPVTGASMNTEAFF.

This chain uses TRBV5-8 with TRBJ1-2; possibly TRBD1 for D (6 bases). There are 15 residues in the CDR3. Germline loops: CDR1 SGHTS, CDR2 YDEGEE. Deletions cut 6 bases from V and 4 bases from J, with 19 bases between. CDR3 loop: CASIPPGGASYGYTF. The CDR3, as DNA: TGTGCCAGCATTCCCCCGGGGGGCGCTAGCTATGGCTACACCTTC.

In DNA form, the CDR3 reads TGTGCCAGCAGCCCACGGCCCCCCCTAGCGGGGGGTACCTACGAGCAGTACTTC. Protein: CASSPRPPLAGGTYEQYF. The genes are TRBV9 and TRBJ2-7; 11 bases match TRBD2. The junction had 14 bases not matched to a gene; V was cut back by 4 bases and J by 2 bases. The CDR3 sequence is 18 residues long. Germline V gene sequence: CDR1 SGDLS, CDR2 YYNGEE.

The rearrangement joins TRBV14 to TRBJ1-2; no definite D call. Looked up from germline, CDR1 is SGHDN and CDR2 is FVKESK. The CDR3 has 16 residues. V lost 0 bases to trimming and J lost 4 bases, with 15 bases between them. The CDR3 here is CASSQDRGSLGYGYTF. The DNA for the CDR3 is TGTGCCAGCAGCCAAGATAGAGGAAGTTTGGGCTATGGCTACACCTTC.

The V call is TRBV7-6, the J call TRBJ2-5; D is uncertain. The V gene's germline CDR1 is SGHVS and CDR2 FNYEAQ. Deletions cut 1 base from V and 2 bases from J, with 5 bases between. The CDR3 spans 13 residues. CDR3 amino acids: CASSLDNQETQYF. Here the CDR3 DNA reads TGTGCCAGCAGCTTAGACAATCAAGAGACCCAGTACTTC.

The chain combines TRBV4-3 with TRBJ1-1; the match to TRBD1 covers 9 bases. V lost 0 bases and J lost 7; bases outside the gene matches: 6. Germline assignment: CDR1 LGHNA and CDR2 YSLEER. This CDR3 comprises 15 residues. As DNA, the CDR3 is TGCGCCAGCAGCCAAGATAAACAGGGGGCGGATGAAGCTTTCTTT. Its protein is CASSQDKQGADEAFF.

The V call is TRBV10-3, the J call TRBJ2-4; TRBD2 agrees at 8 bases. After removal of 3 bases from V and 0 bases from J, the junction contained 1 base not matched to a gene. The CDR3 runs 15 residues. The germline CDR1 and CDR2 sequences are ENHRY and SYGVKD. This chain's CDR3 is CAISDTSGAKNIQYF. CDR3 nucleotides: TGTGCCATCAGTGACACTAGCGGAGCCAAAAACATTCAGTACTTC.

The chain recombines TRBV6-5 with TRBJ2-1; unclear D gene. Germline V CDR1 and CDR2: MNHEY, SVGAGI. CDR3 size: 15 residues. Trimming pared 2 bases from V and 0 bases from J, leaving 8 bases between. CDR3 sequence (DNA): TGTGCCAGCAGTTACGGGCTCGGCTCCTACAATGAGCAGTTCTTC. Encoded protein: CASSYGLGSYNEQFF.

The rearrangement joins TRBV21-1 to TRBJ2-7; the table's TRBD1 call for D was not verified on the DNA. TRBV21-1 is noted as a pseudogene. There are 15 residues in the CDR3. Written as DNA, the CDR3 is TGTGCCAGCAGCAGGGGACAGGGGATAGAGGGCGAGCAGTACTTC. Protein product: CASSRGQGIEGEQYF.

Turning to this clone: The junction shows a germline mismatch at one end, possibly a read error. As DNA, the CDR3 is TGTGCTAGCAGCTCCCTTCGACTGGGGGGGACCGGGGAGCTGTTTTTT. Amino acids: CASSSLRLGGTGELFF. The chain has TRBV7-7 and TRBJ2-2, with 7 bases fitting TRBD2. CDR1 is SSHAT, CDR2 FNYEAQ, per germline (reference sequence). The length of the CDR3 is 16 residues.

This clone is a singleton in its sample. The chain has TRBV7-9 and TRBJ2-3, with D unresolved. The CDR3 consists of 10 residues. Germline V lookup: CDR1 SEHNR, CDR2 FQNEAQ (reference sequence). The V end lost 7 bases, the J end lost 6 bases, and 5 bases lay between the germline ends. In nucleotides, the CDR3 is TGTGCCAGCACCTACGATACGCAGTATTTT. It encodes CASTYDTQYF.

CDR3 DNA sequence: TGTGCCAGCAGCTTAGCCACAGACGATAGCAATCAGCCCCAGCATTTT. As protein: CASSLATDDSNQPQHF. The chain uses TRBV7-8 and TRBJ1-5; no clear D. The CDR3 covers 16 residues. The V end lost 0 bases, the J end lost 0 bases, and 9 bases lay between the germline ends. Germline V gives CDR1 SGHVS, CDR2 FQNEAQ.

The rearrangement uses TRBV30 and TRBJ1-2; 8 nucleotides match TRBD1. This CDR3 is 13 amino acids long. The germline V gene encodes CDR1 GTSNPN and CDR2 SVGIG (reference sequence). J gave up 8 bases and V 2 bases, and 7 bases lay outside the gene matches. CDR3 sequence: CAWSIQGARGYTF. The DNA for the CDR3 is TGTGCCTGGAGTATCCAGGGGGCTCGAGGCTACACCTTC.

The V call is TRBV4-2, the J call TRBJ1-2, with 7 bases identical to TRBD1. J lost 5 bases, V lost 4 bases, and 10 bases had no gene match. The CDR3 spans 15 residues. The V gene's germline CDR1 is LGHNA and CDR2 YNFKEQ. DNA of the CDR3: TGTGCCAGCAGCCCCCGGACAGGTGACGGTTATGGCTACACCTTC. Amino acids: CASSPRTGDGYGYTF.

The CDR3 here is CASTFGTGTSPLHF. CDR3 DNA sequence: TGTGCCAGCACCTTCGGGACAGGGACGTCACCCCTCCACTTT. The rearrangement joins TRBV7-9 to TRBJ1-6; 9 bases agree with TRBD1. This CDR3 has 14 residues. Germline V gene data show CDR1 as SEHNR and CDR2 as FQNEAQ (reference sequence). Unmatched junction bases numbered 8, after V lost 7 bases and J lost 10 bases.

The chain joins TRBV10-3 to TRBJ2-1, with D uncertain. The germline V gene has CDR1 ENHRY and CDR2 SYGVKD. The length of the CDR3 is 12 residues. V lost 0 bases to trimming and J lost 8 bases, with 5 bases between them. The CDR3 DNA reads as TGTGCCATCAGTGAGTCCCAGTATGAGCAGTTCTTC. It yields the protein CAISESQYEQFF.